This TCR beta chain originates from a study of cytomegalovirus exposure and HLA in healthy donors (dated 2017 in TCRdb). Notes on the research overall: The 550 to 750 repertoires of the first cohort and the 95 to 150 validation repertoires were produced on the same platform, according to a later analysis. A separate validation cohort of roughly 120 different subjects was used in addition to the approximately 610-subject first cohort. High-throughput TCR immunosequencing, statistical association of individual TCRs with disease status, and machine learning were combined to predict cytomegalovirus infection status. The study aimed to test whether cataloging public T cell receptors could reveal signatures of past pathogen exposure. Overall study outcomes, separate from this receptor: The study gave a list of about 160 TCR beta chains associated with cytomegalovirus. Most TCR sequences were seen in very few donors, while some public TCRs were found in many individuals. All 130 or so repertoires were used to score co-occurrence in the validation cohort in a later analysis, because that analysis had no HLA typing for the cohort. The authors suggested that the approach could potentially be generalized to other disease states and immunological phenotypes. A later analysis found that TCRs clustered in the first cohort also tended to co-occur in the roughly 120 validation repertoires, with more than 90% of cluster scores above 0. A few of the identified cytomegalovirus-associated TCR beta chains were confirmed in vitro to be specific for cytomegalovirus antigens. In both the original and validation cohorts, the classifier was reported to diagnose cytomegalovirus status with high specificity and sensitivity.

The donors were included in the validation cohort of roughly 130 subjects, a group kept apart from the approximately 670-subject first cohort. V and J are truncated by 3 bases and 0 bases respectively, leaving an intervening sequence of 9 bases. The cysteine opens and the phenylalanine closes a CDR3 of 15 amino acids. Just CDR3 DNA is preserved here, 45 bases in frame from base 1. From a lookup of the germline V gene (reference sequence), CDR1 and CDR2 are MNHEY and SMNVEV. The library relied on the immunoSEQ multiplex PCR assay. Per the original workflow: A statistical classification framework was built for diagnosing cytomegalovirus status from the catalog of TCR beta chain sequences. In its TCRdb copy, this immuneACCESS table keeps in-frame sequences only and misses some clones. Where compared with another copy, unresolved V genes explain less than half of these, and the others have no known cause. D and trimming come from the DNA, and the V and J calls and clone size come from that table. This sample has about 120,000 clones in its table, and around 86% of those were observed once. Approximately 2% of the sample lies in the top ten.

About this clone itself: The clone's antigen remains unknown. Base qualities are not at hand, and no much larger clone is one base apart.

The sample was PBMCs. This clonotype originated in a woman aged 18 to 35 in good health and CMV-seronegative. The V and J segments used are TRBV27 and TRBJ2-1, and perhaps TRBD1 as D gene, on 5 matching bases. Here the CDR3 is given as CASSFFDSSYNEQFF. Here is the DNA: TGTGCCAGCAGTTTCTTCGACAGCTCCTACAATGAGCAGTTCTTC.